Below are 24 T cell receptor beta chains sequenced from a single sample in a study of cytomegalovirus exposure and HLA in healthy donors. It was with 60 Vbeta and 13 Jbeta primers that the PCR ran. Repertoires were generated with immunoSEQ multiplex PCR, while TCRdb's copy carries only in-frame clones and drops some. This sample yields some 100,000 clones, of which about 68% are seen a single time; around a tenth belongs to the top ten. Sequenced material: PBMCs. The receptor set was obtained from a woman in her forties or fifties in good health and CMV-seropositive.

The genes are TRBV19 and TRBJ1-5, with 9 bases matching TRBD1. V lost 1 base, J lost 2 bases, and 3 bases stayed unmatched. This CDR3 contains 16 residues. CDR1 is LNHDA, CDR2 SQIVND, per germline (reference sequence). DNA for the CDR3: TGTGCCAGTAGTATAGGGGACAGGGTCGGCAATCAGCCCCAGCATTTT. Translation gives CASSIGDRVGNQPQHF.

V usage is TRBV9 and J usage is TRBJ1-1; D remains unclear. The CDR3 has 12 amino acids. Germline V gene sequence: CDR1 SGDLS, CDR2 YYNGEE. V was shortened by 0 bases and J by 8 bases, with 8 bases between the two germline ends. DNA of the CDR3: TGTGCCAGCAGCGTAGCTTACGAGGAAGCTTTCTTT. Amino acids: CASSVAYEEAFF.

V is TRBV5-1 and J is TRBJ1-1; D may be TRBD1 (6 bases). CDR3 length equals 17 residues. The V and J ends lost 4 bases and 7 bases respectively, with 26 bases between them. Germline CDR1 reads SGHRS; CDR2 reads YFSETQ. CDR3 DNA sequence: TGCGCCAGCAGCAAACGATATGGGGACACCCAAGGCGGTGAAGCTTTCTTT. It yields the protein CASSKRYGDTQGGEAFF. Full variable domain (outside the CDR3, taken from reference TRBV5-1 and TRBJ1-1): KAGVTQTPRYLIKTRGQQVTLSCSPISGHRSVSWYQQTPGQGLQFLFEYFSETQRNKGNFPGRFSGRQFSNSRSEMNVSTLELGDSALYLCASSKRYGDTQGGEAFFGQGTRLTVV.

This clone came up once. This chain uses TRBV7-9 with TRBJ2-1; 11 bases fit TRBD2. The V and J ends lost 1 base and 8 bases, in that order; junction bases with no gene match: 10. CDR1 is SEHNR and CDR2 is FQNEAQ in the germline V gene (reference sequence). This CDR3 has 17 amino acids. The DNA for the CDR3 is TGTGCCAGCAGCTTAGGGTCACTAGCGGGAGTGGTCGATGAGCAGTTCTTC. This encodes CASSLGSLAGVVDEQFF.

The chain has TRBV30 and TRBJ2-7, with a tentative D call TRBD2 (5 bases). This CDR3 contains 13 residues. CDR1 GTSNPN and CDR2 SVGIG come from the germline V gene (reference sequence). V dropped 2 bases and J dropped 1 base, with 9 bases sitting between them. As DNA, the CDR3 is TGTGCCTGGAGTAGCGGTAATTCCTACGAGCAGTACTTC. Translated, it gives CAWSSGNSYEQYF.

The chain employs TRBV19 and TRBJ2-7; 11 bases are a match to TRBD2. The CDR3 contains 14 residues. Germline CDR1 and CDR2: LNHDA and SQIVND (reference sequence). V gave up 2 bases and J gave up 7 bases; unmatched junction bases: 4. The CDR3 coding sequence is TGTGCCAGTAGTATACAGGGGACTAGCGGAGAGCAGTACTTC. Translated: CASSIQGTSGEQYF. Together with reference TRBV19 and TRBJ2-7, the CDR3 gives the full variable domain: DGGITQSPKYLFRKEGQNVTLSCEQNLNHDAMYWYRQDPGQGLRLIYYSQIVNDFQKGDIAEGYSVSREKKESFPLTVTSAQKNPTAFYLCASSIQGTSGEQYFGPGTRLTVT.

The chain uses TRBV5-1 and TRBJ2-2, with 7 bases matching TRBD2. The CDR3 is 16 residues long. V lost 4 bases, J lost 5 bases, and 11 bases stayed unmatched. CDR1 is SGHRS, CDR2 YFSETQ, per germline. In DNA form, the CDR3 reads TGCGCCAGCAGCATTCCTAGCGCCGGGGGGACCGGGGAGCTGTTTTTT. This sequence encodes CASSIPSAGGTGELFF.

By proportion, this clone is medium-sized. V usage is TRBV19 and J usage is TRBJ2-1; D remains unclear. V lost 3 bases and J lost 5, with 14 bases in between. Germline lookup yields CDR1 LNHDA and CDR2 SQIVND (reference sequence). The CDR3 has 15 residues. The CDR3 protein is CASSIGPLEHNEQFF. The CDR3 DNA reads as TGTGCCAGTAGTATTGGTCCCCTCGAGCACAATGAGCAGTTCTTC.

This clone was seen a handful of times. The V call is TRBV9, the J call TRBJ1-4; 11 bases fit TRBD1. V lost 4 bases, J lost 3 bases, and 5 bases stayed unmatched. Germline V gene data show CDR1 as SGDLS and CDR2 as YYNGEE. The CDR3 loop spans 16 amino acids. The CDR3 sequence is CASSPGQGASNEKLFF. CDR3 coding DNA: TGTGCCAGCAGCCCCGGACAGGGGGCATCTAATGAAAAACTGTTTTTT. The complete variable domain, with remaining parts taken from reference TRBV9 and TRBJ1-4, reads DSGVTQTPKHLITATGQRVTLRCSPRSGDLSVYWYQQSLDQGLQFLIQYYNGEERAKGNILERFSAQQFPDLHSELNLSSLELGDSALYFCASSPGQGASNEKLFFGSGTQLSVL.

The CDR3 loop is CASSLLLSGDGYTF. DNA for the CDR3: TGTGCCAGCAGTTTACTCTTGTCAGGGGATGGCTACACCTTC. The chain has TRBV28 and TRBJ1-2; D is possibly TRBD1 (6 bases). Per germline, CDR1 MDHEN and CDR2 SYDVKM. V shed 2 bases and J shed 6 bases, with 13 bases lying between them. The CDR3 is 14 amino acids.

This sequence joins TRBV4-1 and TRBJ2-7, with TRBD2 identical over 10 bases. The germline V gene has CDR1 MGHRA and CDR2 YSYEKL. The CDR3 covers 14 residues. With V trimmed by 4 bases and J by 5 bases, 5 bases remained unmatched. The CDR3 reads CASSLLAGVDEQYF. As DNA, the CDR3 is TGCGCCAGCAGCCTCCTAGCGGGAGTTGACGAGCAGTACTTC.

This chain joins TRBV28 and TRBJ1-2, with a tentative D call TRBD1 (5 bases). The V and J ends lost 7 bases and 4 bases respectively, with 16 bases between them. The V gene's germline CDR1 is MDHEN and CDR2 SYDVKM. This CDR3 region has 14 residues. CDR3 DNA: TGTGCCAGCACCCTACCCGGGGGAGGCTATGGCTACACCTTC. As protein: CASTLPGGGYGYTF.

V gene TRBV19 combines with J gene TRBJ1-5; a weak D match, TRBD1 (5 bases). The CDR3 is 15 amino acids. V lost 3 bases to trimming and J lost 3 bases, with 12 bases between them. Germline CDR1 is LNHDA and CDR2 is SQIVND (reference sequence). CDR3 sequence (DNA): TGTGCCAGTAGTATTACGGGGGATTCCAATCAGCCCCAGCATTTT. It encodes CASSITGDSNQPQHF.

The V gene is TRBV6-1, the J gene TRBJ1-1; 7 bases align to TRBD1. CDR1 is MNHNS, CDR2 SASEGT, per germline. This CDR3 is 13 amino acids long. The trim removed 8 bases at V and 5 bases at J, leaving 8 bases unmatched. The CDR3 protein is CASVGTVLTEAFF. CDR3 coding DNA: TGTGCCAGCGTTGGGACAGTACTAACTGAAGCTTTCTTT.

V and J are TRBV11-3 and TRBJ2-1; 7 bases map to TRBD1. CDR3 length: 13 amino acids. V was pared by 0 bases and J by 10 bases, with 3 bases of the junction left unmatched. Germline V lookup: CDR1 SGHNT, CDR2 YENEEA. This CDR3 reads CASSLDLRGEQFF. The DNA of the CDR3 is TGTGCCAGCAGCTTAGATCTCAGGGGGGAGCAGTTCTTC.

V and J are TRBV7-6 and TRBJ2-7; TRBD1 matches 11 bases. Trimming cost V 2 bases and J 5 bases; bases outside gene matches: 5. CDR1 is SGHVS, CDR2 FNYEAQ, per germline. The CDR3 totals 15 residues. Here the CDR3 reads CASSLMGTGGNEQYF. In DNA form, the CDR3 reads TGTGCCAGCAGCTTAATGGGGACAGGGGGAAACGAGCAGTACTTC.

This clone was detected a few times. The V and J genes are TRBV2 and TRBJ2-5; D possibly corresponds to TRBD2 (5 bases). V lost 0 bases to trimming and J lost 3 bases, with 20 bases between them. Germline loops: CDR1 SNHLY, CDR2 FYNNEI. The CDR3 runs to 18 residues. CDR3 nucleotides: TGTGCCAGCAGTGAAGCAGATGACTTCCACCCCGGGGAAGAGACCCAGTACTTC. Protein: CASSEADDFHPGEETQYF.

The gene calls are TRBV6-4 and TRBJ2-3; a possible D gene is TRBD2 (6 bases). The ends were cut back, 2 bases at V and 0 bases at J, with 12 bases in the middle. CDR3 length equals 16 residues. Germline V gene data show CDR1 as MRHNA and CDR2 as SNTAGT. Here the CDR3 reads CASSDRGAASTDTQYF. The CDR3, as DNA: TGTGCCAGCAGTGACCGCGGGGCGGCTAGCACAGATACGCAGTATTTT.

The gene calls are TRBV30 and TRBJ1-6; D might be TRBD1 (5 bases). The CDR3 is 15 amino acids. CDR1 and CDR2 from the germline V gene are GTSNPN and SVGIG (reference sequence). Trimming stripped 5 bases from V and 9 bases from J, with 20 bases between. The CDR3 bases are TGTGCCTGGCAGCAGCTAGGGCCCGGGGGTTCACCCCTCCACTTT. It encodes CAWQQLGPGGSPLHF.

The chain has TRBV4-3 and TRBJ1-1; D not resolved. CDR1 and CDR2 (germline): LGHNA, YSLEER. With 0 bases removed from V and 5 bases from J, the gap between germline ends came to 16 bases. The CDR3 is 16 residues long. The CDR3, as DNA: TGCGCCAGCAGCCAAGATATTAACTCACGAGGGACTGAAGCTTTCTTT. Residues: CASSQDINSRGTEAFF.

In its sample, this clone was seen a few times. This chain links TRBV5-1 with TRBJ2-7, with TRBD2 matching 7 bases. The ends lost 3 bases at V and 5 bases at J; junction bases unmatched: 2. Germline CDR1 reads SGHRS; CDR2 reads YFSETQ. CDR3 length: 12 residues. In DNA, the CDR3 is TGCGCCAGCAGCTGGGGGGGGGACGAGCAGTACTTC. It yields the protein CASSWGGDEQYF.

CDR3 sequence: CAITSTVAGGGETQYF. In DNA, the CDR3 is TGTGCCATCACCAGTACCGTAGCGGGAGGAGGCGAGACCCAGTACTTC. This chain connects TRBV10-3 to TRBJ2-5, with 10 nucleotides matching TRBD2. The CDR3 is 16 residues long. Trimming cost V 7 bases and J 5 bases; bases outside gene matches: 13. Germline V gene sequence: CDR1 ENHRY, CDR2 SYGVKD.

The V and J genes are TRBV6-5 and TRBJ1-2; the match to TRBD1 covers 9 bases. The CDR3 has 15 amino acids. The germline V gene has CDR1 MNHEY and CDR2 SVGAGI. After removal of 0 bases from V and 4 bases from J, the junction contained 3 bases not matched to a gene. In DNA form, the CDR3 reads TGTGCCAGCAGTTACTCTACAGGGGGCGCCTATGGCTACACCTTC. It translates to CASSYSTGGAYGYTF.

The chain recombines TRBV7-6 with TRBJ1-1, with TRBD1 as a possible D gene (5 bases). Trimming took off 5 bases at V and 4 bases at J, with 20 bases between the two ends. The germline gives CDR1 SGHVS, CDR2 FNYEAQ. This CDR3 is built from 16 residues. CDR3 region: CASSPRPGGGSTEAFF. DNA for the CDR3: TGTGCCAGCAGCCCCAGGCCCGGGGGAGGTAGCACTGAAGCTTTCTTT.